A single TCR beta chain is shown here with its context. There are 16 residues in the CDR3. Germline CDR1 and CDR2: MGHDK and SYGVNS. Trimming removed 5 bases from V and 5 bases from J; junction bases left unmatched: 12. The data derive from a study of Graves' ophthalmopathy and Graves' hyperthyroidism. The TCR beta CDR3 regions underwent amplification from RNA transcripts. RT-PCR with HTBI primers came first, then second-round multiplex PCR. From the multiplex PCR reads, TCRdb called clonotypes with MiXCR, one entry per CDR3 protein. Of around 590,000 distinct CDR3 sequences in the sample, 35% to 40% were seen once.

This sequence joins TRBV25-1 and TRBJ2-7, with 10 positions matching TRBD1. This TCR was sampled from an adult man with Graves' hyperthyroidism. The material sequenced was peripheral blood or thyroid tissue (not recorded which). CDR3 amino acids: CASSYSGGTGVDEQYF. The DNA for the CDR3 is TGTGCCAGCAGTTACTCTGGCGGGACAGGGGTGGACGAGCAGTACTTC.